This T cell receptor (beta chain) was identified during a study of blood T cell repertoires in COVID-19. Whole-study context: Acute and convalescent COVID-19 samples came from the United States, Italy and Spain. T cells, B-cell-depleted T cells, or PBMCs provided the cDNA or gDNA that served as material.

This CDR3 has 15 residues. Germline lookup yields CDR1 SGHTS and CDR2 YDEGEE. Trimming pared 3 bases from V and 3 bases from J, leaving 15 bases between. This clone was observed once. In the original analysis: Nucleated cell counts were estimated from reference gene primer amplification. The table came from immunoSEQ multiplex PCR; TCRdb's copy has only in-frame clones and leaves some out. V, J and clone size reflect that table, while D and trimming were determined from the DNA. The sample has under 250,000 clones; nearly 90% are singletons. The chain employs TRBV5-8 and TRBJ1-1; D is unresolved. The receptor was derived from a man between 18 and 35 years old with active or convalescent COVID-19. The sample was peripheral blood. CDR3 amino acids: CASSSKMRAYTEAFF. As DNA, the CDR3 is TGTGCCAGCAGCTCTAAGATGAGGGCGTACACTGAAGCTTTCTTT. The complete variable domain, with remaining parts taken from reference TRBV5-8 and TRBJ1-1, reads EAGVTQSPTHLIKTRGQQATLRCSPISGHTSVYWYQQALGLGLQFLLWYDEGEERNRGNFPPRFSGRQFPNYSSELNVNALELEDSALYLCASSSKMRAYTEAFFGQGTRLTVV.